Listed below are T cell receptor beta chains from one sample, sequenced in a study of blood T cell repertoires in COVID-19. The repertoire was sequenced with immunoSEQ multiplex PCR; TCRdb's copy has only in-frame clones and lacks some. The sample records around 330,000 clones, around nine tenths being singletons. Material for sequencing was PBMCs or T cells enriched from blood (not recorded which). Receptor source: a woman in her 40s who had recovered from COVID-19. The conserved cysteine and the conserved F or W are not part of the CDR3 here.

cdr3_length v_call cdr3_aa
16 TRBV4-1 ASSQDPHESKANYGYT
11 TRBV5-1 ASTRGFNEKLF
11 TRBV9 ASSVEDGSTQY
15 TRBV27 ASSLAGGGQGAKTQY
11 TRBV30 AWRARGLDTQY
15 TRBV5-4 ASNSAGLAGARNTQY
14 TRBV21-1 ASSTFRTSSYNEQF
12 TRBV6-2/TRBV6-3 ASSAGPKTYGYT
11 TRBV11-2 ASSLGQQETQY
16 TRBV7-7 ASSLGGVSFSGANVLT
12 TRBV25-1 ASERGFADTEAF
13 TRBV4-2 ASSQRTGIQETQY
12 TRBV4-2 ASSPSVEGLEQY
13 TRBV19 ASSTGQGSNEKLF
12 TRBV6-5 ASSLERLRGTQY
13 TRBV5-5 ASSLDGSSYNEQF
12 TRBV7-2 ASSLAGTVGELF
17 TRBV4-3 ASSHPTGSRLAGPNEQF
12 TRBV9 ASSVDRGRTEQY
14 TRBV5-5 ASSRLAGGYQETQY
14 TRBV5-1 ASSLGQGPGTDTQY
13 TRBV23-1 ASSLRRTGLYEQY
13 TRBV30 AWSTGLTRTYEQY
10 TRBV15 ATSRSVREQF
15 TRBV28 ASSPYRDSYSTDTQY
12 TRBV19 ASTASRGNQPQH
11 TRBV11-3 ASSSPGLNEQF
11 TRBV28 ASSPDSPPGYT
11 TRBV11-2 ATRGDFLYEQY
15 TRBV7-3 ASSPGRDRYAYNEQF
16 TRBV7-3 ASSSSLAGGSNYNEQF
16 TRBV21-1 ASSNGEVRRGSYNEQF
13 TRBV10-3 AISDRKGSSYEQY
12 TRBV6-5 ASRNPSGYNEQF
15 TRBV28 ASTPPGRGSPNNEQF
12 TRBV7-3 ASSLRGDWDEQY
13 TRBV27 ASSPRASSGSPLH
16 TRBV4-3 ASSRGPVRGQGMWEQF
12 TRBV7-2 ASSLIFGSDEQF